A selection of T cell receptor beta chains follows, all from one sample in a study of T cells in Graves' hyperthyroidism and ophthalmopathy. Using its own MiXCR run on the multiplex PCR reads, TCRdb lists one record per CDR3 protein. The table shows about 380,000 distinct CDR3 sequences, with 15% to 20% occurring only once. Input material: blood. The receptors derive from a man aged 18 to 30 with Graves' ophthalmopathy. Both conserved end residues are part of each CDR3. D genes are given only for firm matches. Clone size, where shown, is once, few, many, or a class for clones that have expanded.

clone size: NA; D gene: TRBD1; V gene: TRBV10-3; J gene: TRBJ2-2; CDR3 protein: CAISGTGGFGTGELFF; CDR3 DNA: TGTGCCATCAGTGGGACAGGGGGATTTGGCACCGGGGAGCTGTTTTTT
clone size: NA; D gene: NA; V gene: TRBV20-1; J gene: TRBJ1-6; CDR3 protein: CSAKMGTGVLRSYNSPLHF; CDR3 DNA: TGCAGTGCTAAAATGGGCACTGGGGTCCTAAGGTCCTATAATTCACCCCTCCACTTT
clone size: many; D gene: TRBD1; V gene: TRBV6-1; J gene: TRBJ1-1; CDR3 protein: CASTPRGQVEAFF; CDR3 DNA: TGTGCCAGCACGCCGAGGGGGCAAGTTGAAGCTTTCTTT
clone size: many; D gene: NA; V gene: TRBV28; J gene: TRBJ2-7; CDR3 protein: CASSWGVSGYEQYF; CDR3 DNA: TGTGCCAGCAGCTGGGGGGTATCTGGCTACGAGCAGTACTTC
clone size: NA; D gene: NA; V gene: TRBV19; J gene: TRBJ2-7; CDR3 protein: CASSIGQNYEQYF; CDR3 DNA: TGTGCCAGTAGTATTGGACAGAACTACGAGCAGTACTTC
clone size: few; D gene: NA; V gene: TRBV4-1; J gene: TRBJ2-7; CDR3 protein: CASSQILSRDQHNTYEQYF; CDR3 DNA: TGCGCCAGCAGCCAAATACTAAGCCGGGACCAACACAACACCTACGAGCAGTACTTC
clone size: NA; D gene: NA; V gene: TRBV29-1; J gene: TRBJ2-3; CDR3 protein: CSGSGGARDTQYF; CDR3 DNA: TGCAGCGGCTCGGGGGGCGCGAGAGATACGCAGTATTTT
clone size: few; D gene: TRBD1; V gene: TRBV19; J gene: TRBJ2-7; CDR3 protein: CASSPGTGMYEQYF; CDR3 DNA: TGTGCCAGTAGTCCGGGGACAGGGATGTACGAGCAGTACTTC
clone size: few; D gene: NA; V gene: TRBV24-1; J gene: TRBJ2-1; CDR3 protein: CATSSYDEQFF; CDR3 DNA: TGTGCCACCAGTTCCTACGATGAGCAGTTCTTC
clone size: many; D gene: NA; V gene: TRBV5-1; J gene: TRBJ2-7; CDR3 protein: CASSLTVGPYEQYF; CDR3 DNA: TGCGCCAGCAGCTTGACGGTCGGACCCTACGAGCAGTACTTC
clone size: NA; D gene: TRBD2; V gene: TRBV11-2; J gene: TRBJ2-3; CDR3 protein: CASSLSWSGGGYF; CDR3 DNA: TGTGCCAGCAGCTTAAGCTGGAGCGGGGGTGGGTATTTT
clone size: few; D gene: NA; V gene: TRBV27; J gene: TRBJ1-6; CDR3 protein: CASRIQGNSPLHF; CDR3 DNA: TGTGCCAGCAGAATACAAGGGAATTCACCCCTCCACTTT
clone size: NA; D gene: TRBD2; V gene: TRBV12-3/TRBV12-4; J gene: TRBJ2-1; CDR3 protein: CASRVAGRNYEQFF; CDR3 DNA: TGTGCCAGCAGGGTAGCGGGTCGTAACTATGAGCAGTTCTTC
clone size: few; D gene: NA; V gene: TRBV6-1; J gene: TRBJ2-5; CDR3 protein: CASSVRPGPQETQYF; CDR3 DNA: TGTGCCAGCAGTGTCCGTCCAGGCCCTCAAGAGACCCAGTACTTC
clone size: NA; D gene: TRBD2; V gene: TRBV29-1; J gene: TRBJ2-5; CDR3 protein: CSGRLAGGRETQYF; CDR3 DNA: TGCAGCGGACGATTAGCGGGGGGGCGGGAGACCCAGTACTTC
clone size: NA; D gene: NA; V gene: TRBV9; J gene: TRBJ2-1; CDR3 protein: CASSPGWHEQFF; CDR3 DNA: TGTGCCAGCAGTCCAGGCTGGCATGAGCAGTTCTTC
clone size: many; D gene: NA; V gene: TRBV15; J gene: TRBJ2-1; CDR3 protein: CATSRGGLNNEQFF; CDR3 DNA: TGTGCCACCAGCAGAGGCGGGCTGAACAATGAGCAGTTCTTC
clone size: many; D gene: NA; V gene: TRBV11-2; J gene: TRBJ1-1; CDR3 protein: CASSLDIPGREAFF; CDR3 DNA: TGTGCCAGCAGCTTAGATATCCCAGGCCGTGAAGCTTTCTTT
clone size: NA; D gene: NA; V gene: TRBV5-1; J gene: TRBJ1-2; CDR3 protein: CASNPGEDYGYTF; CDR3 DNA: TGCGCCAGCAACCCAGGGGAGGACTATGGCTACACCTTC
clone size: many; D gene: NA; V gene: TRBV28; J gene: TRBJ2-6; CDR3 protein: CASTGANVLTF; CDR3 DNA: TGTGCCAGCACTGGGGCCAACGTCCTGACTTTC
clone size: few; D gene: TRBD1; V gene: TRBV4-2; J gene: TRBJ2-7; CDR3 protein: CASSQGDRSSYEQYF; CDR3 DNA: TGTGCCAGCAGCCAAGGGGACAGGAGCTCCTACGAGCAGTACTTC
clone size: many; D gene: NA; V gene: TRBV24-1; J gene: TRBJ1-5; CDR3 protein: CATSDDSNQPQHF; CDR3 DNA: TGTGCCACCAGTGATGATAGCAATCAGCCCCAGCATTTT
clone size: few; D gene: NA; V gene: TRBV6-1; J gene: TRBJ1-5; CDR3 protein: CASSPDRSSGGNQPQHF; CDR3 DNA: TGTGCCAGCAGTCCCGACAGGAGTAGCGGCGGCAATCAGCCCCAGCATTTT
clone size: NA; D gene: TRBD1; V gene: TRBV6-1; J gene: TRBJ1-2; CDR3 protein: CASRDGQGSGYTF; CDR3 DNA: TGTGCCAGCAGAGATGGACAGGGAAGTGGCTACACCTTC
clone size: many; D gene: TRBD2; V gene: TRBV12-3/TRBV12-4; J gene: TRBJ2-7; CDR3 protein: CASSLVAGAYEQYF; CDR3 DNA: TGTGCCAGCAGTTTAGTGGCGGGGGCCTACGAGCAGTACTTC
clone size: NA; D gene: NA; V gene: TRBV6-1; J gene: TRBJ2-7; CDR3 protein: CASRTVGVEQYF; CDR3 DNA: TGTGCCAGCAGAACGGTAGGGGTCGAGCAGTACTTC
clone size: many; D gene: TRBD1; V gene: TRBV2; J gene: TRBJ1-2; CDR3 protein: CASRGTGTDSYTF; CDR3 DNA: TGTGCCAGCAGGGGGACAGGGACTGATAGCTACACCTTC
clone size: few; D gene: NA; V gene: TRBV18; J gene: TRBJ2-7; CDR3 protein: CASSGDRGQAPYEQYF; CDR3 DNA: TGTGCCAGCTCAGGGGATAGGGGCCAAGCCCCCTACGAGCAGTACTTC
clone size: many; D gene: NA; V gene: TRBV20-1; J gene: TRBJ1-2; CDR3 protein: CSARDLQKGYTF; CDR3 DNA: TGCAGTGCTAGAGATTTACAGAAGGGCTACACCTTC
clone size: NA; D gene: NA; V gene: TRBV7-9; J gene: TRBJ1-2; CDR3 protein: CASSTLAGKGDYGYTF; CDR3 DNA: TGTGCCAGCAGCACCCTCGCCGGGAAGGGGGACTATGGCTACACCTTC
clone size: NA; D gene: NA; V gene: TRBV2; J gene: TRBJ2-5; CDR3 protein: CARDPGLTETQYF; CDR3 DNA: TGTGCCAGAGACCCGGGGCTAACGGAGACCCAGTACTTC
clone size: few; D gene: NA; V gene: TRBV2; J gene: TRBJ2-5; CDR3 protein: CASRGTEYQETQYF; CDR3 DNA: TGTGCCAGCAGGGGGACTGAGTACCAAGAGACCCAGTACTTC
clone size: few; D gene: NA; V gene: TRBV20-1; J gene: TRBJ1-1; CDR3 protein: CSARVQAAFF; CDR3 DNA: TGCAGTGCTAGAGTGCAGGCGGCTTTCTTT
clone size: NA; D gene: TRBD1; V gene: TRBV5-5; J gene: TRBJ2-1; CDR3 protein: CASSLDGTGWNEQFF; CDR3 DNA: TGTGCCAGCAGCTTGGACGGGACAGGGTGGAATGAGCAGTTCTTC
clone size: many; D gene: NA; V gene: TRBV27; J gene: TRBJ2-3; CDR3 protein: CASTPRLGAASTQYF; CDR3 DNA: TGTGCCAGCACCCCCCGCCTTGGGGCAGCATCTACGCAGTATTTT
clone size: many; D gene: NA; V gene: TRBV3-1; J gene: TRBJ2-7; CDR3 protein: CASSPSASNYEQYF; CDR3 DNA: TGTGCCAGCAGCCCAAGTGCAAGTAACTACGAGCAGTACTTC
clone size: NA; D gene: NA; V gene: TRBV4-1; J gene: TRBJ1-1; CDR3 protein: CASSQVSLLNTEAFF; CDR3 DNA: TGCGCCAGCAGCCAGGTCTCCTTGTTGAACACTGAAGCTTTCTTT
clone size: NA; D gene: NA; V gene: TRBV19; J gene: TRBJ1-2; CDR3 protein: CASSLTESFYGYTF; CDR3 DNA: TGTGCCAGTAGTTTAACAGAATCATTCTATGGCTACACCTTC
clone size: many; D gene: NA; V gene: TRBV6-1; J gene: TRBJ1-5; CDR3 protein: CASSESGGTLTQHF; CDR3 DNA: TGTGCCAGCAGTGAATCGGGCGGAACCCTGACCCAGCATTTT
clone size: many; D gene: NA; V gene: TRBV3-1; J gene: TRBJ1-1; CDR3 protein: CASSLGAGRGQSEAFF; CDR3 DNA: TGTGCCAGCAGCCTAGGGGCAGGGAGAGGACAAAGTGAAGCTTTCTTT
clone size: NA; D gene: NA; V gene: TRBV27; J gene: TRBJ1-4; CDR3 protein: CASSFIGPDEKLFF; CDR3 DNA: TGTGCCAGCAGTTTTATCGGTCCGGATGAAAAACTGTTTTTT
clone size: few; D gene: TRBD1; V gene: TRBV10-3; J gene: TRBJ1-1; CDR3 protein: CAISPGQGLNTEAFF; CDR3 DNA: TGTGCCATCAGCCCTGGACAGGGGCTGAACACTGAAGCTTTCTTT
clone size: many; D gene: TRBD2; V gene: TRBV2; J gene: TRBJ2-5; CDR3 protein: CASQTWGGRHF; CDR3 DNA: TGTGCCAGCCAAACTTGGGGAGGGCGGCACTTC